A selection of T cell receptor beta chains follows, all from one sample in a study of T cell repertoires in cytomegalovirus infection. TCRdb independently ran MiXCR on the reads; one entry per CDR3 protein. Found here are fewer than 550,000 distinct CDR3 sequences, 16% of them singletons; the top ten hold about 24%. The source material was CD8+ T cells from PBMCs. These receptors came from a human donor in good health (CMV status not recorded). Some clones in this sample may be carry-over from other donors' samples. The CDR3 runs from the conserved cysteine through the conserved F or W. D genes are given only for firm matches. Size values are once, few and many counts, or a class for expanded clones, and some rows have none.

-,TRBV28,-,TRBJ2-1,TGTGCCAGCAGTGTCAGGTTATACAATGAGCAGTTCTTC,CASSVRLYNEQFF
-,TRBV29-1,-,TRBJ1-2,TGCAGCGTTCCCGGGCAACCTGGCTACACCTTC,CSVPGQPGYTF
TRBD2,TRBV19,-,TRBJ2-1,TGTGCCACGGGGGACAGCCTAGCGGGAGAATTCGGAGAGCAGTTCTTC,CATGDSLAGEFGEQFF
-,TRBV7-8,many,TRBJ1-5,TGTGCCAGCAGAGATGGTCGGGGCAATCAGCCCCAGCATTTT,CASRDGRGNQPQHF
-,TRBV11-2,many,TRBJ1-4,TGTGCCAGCGAATCTCCAGGGCACGAAAAACTGTTTTTT,CASESPGHEKLFF
TRBD2,TRBV6-2/TRBV6-3,-,TRBJ2-1,TGTGCCAGCCGTGCGGGGGTGCAGTTCTTC,CASRAGVQFF
-,TRBV7-2,many,TRBJ2-7,TGTGCCAGCAGTCGAAGCCCTAGCGCCACCTACGAGCAGTACTTC,CASSRSPSATYEQYF
TRBD2,TRBV11-2,-,TRBJ2-7,TGTGCCAGCAGCCCGGAGCTAGCGGGAGGGTACGAGCAGTACTTC,CASSPELAGGYEQYF
-,TRBV19,-,TRBJ2-1,TGTGGCAGTAGTAACTCGGGACGGGGATACAATGAGCAGTTCTTC,CGSSNSGRGYNEQFF
-,TRBV6-1,many,TRBJ2-7,TGTGCCAGCAGTGAAATTGACAGCCCAACCTACGAGCAGTACTTC,CASSEIDSPTYEQYF
-,TRBV19,-,TRBJ1-5,TGTGCCAGTACCCTCACTTCAGGACTTTATAGCAATCAGCCCCAGCATTTT,CASTLTSGLYSNQPQHF
-,TRBV20-1,-,TRBJ2-1,TGCAGTGCTAGGGAGGAGAGGACTGAGCAGTTCTTC,CSAREERTEQFF
TRBD1,TRBV7-9,-,TRBJ2-1,TGTGCCAGCAGCTTAGCGGACAGGATACTTGCACTAAGCTCCTACAATGAGCAGTTCTTC,CASSLADRILALSSYNEQFF
-,TRBV3-1,-,TRBJ2-1,TGTGCCAGCAGCCAAGGGCGGCTCCCCTACAATGAGCAGTTCTTC,CASSQGRLPYNEQFF
TRBD1,TRBV5-1,-,TRBJ2-7,TGCGCCAGCAGCTTGGAAGGGGACAGCTACTACGAGCAGTACTTC,CASSLEGDSYYEQYF
-,TRBV14,few,TRBJ2-5,TGTGCCAGCAGCCGGAGGACAGCCTACCAAGAGACCCAGTACTTC,CASSRRTAYQETQYF
-,TRBV9,few,TRBJ1-1,TGTGCCAGCACCCCGAGTGGGCAGCCGAACACTGAAGCTTTCTTT,CASTPSGQPNTEAFF
-,TRBV7-7,-,TRBJ2-5,TGTGCCAGCAGCGCCCACGCATTCGGACAGAAATCCCAGTACTTC,CASSAHAFGQKSQYF
TRBD1,TRBV12-5,many,TRBJ2-7,TGTGCTAGTGGTGCGCCGGGACAGGGGGTGTACGAGCAGTACTTC,CASGAPGQGVYEQYF
-,TRBV4-2,many,TRBJ2-2,TGTGCCAGCAGCCAAAGGGTGTTCAAGGGAGGTAACACCGGGGAGCTGTTTTTT,CASSQRVFKGGNTGELFF
-,TRBV4-2,-,TRBJ2-3,TGTGCCAGCAGCCAAGAAGAGGGACCCCTGTCAGATACGCAGTATTTT,CASSQEEGPLSDTQYF
TRBD2,TRBV6-6,few,TRBJ2-1,TGTGCCAGCAGTTCGGGACTAGCGGGGGGCCTCGAGTTCTTC,CASSSGLAGGLEFF
-,TRBV29-1,-,TRBJ2-1,TGCAGCACGGACTGGGGGAGCTCCTACAATGAGCAGTTCTTC,CSTDWGSSYNEQFF
TRBD2,TRBV20-1,-,TRBJ2-1,TGCAGTGCTTCCCCGGGACTAGCGGGGGGGCACCACTACAATGAGCAGTTCTTC,CSASPGLAGGHHYNEQFF